These T cell receptor beta chains were read from a single sample in a study of metastatic and nonmetastatic thyroid tumors. TCRdb re-processed the PCR reads through MiXCR. The repertoire has tens of thousands of clones, roughly an eighth of them found once; the top ten carry about 11%. The sequenced material came from blood. Receptors were obtained from a female donor with papillary thyroid cancer or a benign thyroid nodule (not recorded which). Some clones in this sample may be carry-over from other donors' samples. Each CDR3 is given with its conserved first and last residue. The D gene is left open where the match is weak. Only some rows state a clone size, as once, few, many or a class for expanded clones.

V gene: TRBV28
D gene: .
J gene: TRBJ1-1
clone size: many
CDR3 protein: CASSPRDGLNTEAFF
CDR3 DNA: TGTGCCAGCAGTCCCCGGGACGGATTGAACACTGAAGCTTTCTTT

V gene: TRBV5-1
D gene: .
J gene: TRBJ2-1
clone size: many
CDR3 protein: CASSSTGISYNEQFF
CDR3 DNA: TGCGCCAGCAGCTCCACAGGGATATCCTACAATGAGCAGTTCTTC

V gene: TRBV5-1
D gene: .
J gene: TRBJ2-1
clone size: many
CDR3 protein: CASSFRDTYNEQFF
CDR3 DNA: TGCGCCAGCAGCTTCCGGGACACTTACAATGAGCAGTTCTTC

V gene: TRBV7-9
D gene: .
J gene: TRBJ1-5
clone size: many
CDR3 protein: CASSLGVDQPQHF
CDR3 DNA: TGTGCCAGCAGCTTAGGGGTGGATCAGCCCCAGCATTTT

V gene: TRBV19
D gene: TRBD1
J gene: TRBJ2-7
clone size: many
CDR3 protein: CASSSPAGGSYEQYF
CDR3 DNA: TGTGCCAGTAGTTCCCCTGCAGGGGGCTCTTACGAGCAGTACTTC

V gene: TRBV7-8
D gene: .
J gene: TRBJ2-2
clone size: many
CDR3 protein: CASSLQGRNTGELFF
CDR3 DNA: TGTGCCAGCAGCCTACAGGGACGGAACACCGGGGAGCTGTTTTTT

V gene: TRBV5-1
D gene: TRBD2
J gene: TRBJ2-2
clone size: many
CDR3 protein: CASSGLAGGFVGTGELFF
CDR3 DNA: TGCGCCAGCAGTGGACTAGCGGGAGGGTTCGTCGGCACCGGGGAGCTGTTTTTT

V gene: TRBV20-1
D gene: .
J gene: TRBJ2-6
clone size: many
CDR3 protein: CSATPFVADSGANVLTF
CDR3 DNA: TGCAGTGCTACCCCCTTCGTGGCCGACTCTGGGGCCAACGTCCTGACTTTC

V gene: TRBV30
D gene: .
J gene: TRBJ2-6
clone size: many
CDR3 protein: CAWSLGLGGANVLTF
CDR3 DNA: TGTGCCTGGAGTCTGGGACTGGGTGGGGCCAACGTCCTGACTTTC

V gene: TRBV28
D gene: TRBD1
J gene: TRBJ2-7
clone size: many
CDR3 protein: CASSRQGAHEQYF
CDR3 DNA: TGTGCCAGCAGTAGACAGGGGGCCCACGAGCAGTACTTC

V gene: TRBV20-1
D gene: .
J gene: TRBJ2-1
clone size: .
CDR3 protein: CSARDLDGDNEQFF
CDR3 DNA: TGCAGTGCTAGAGATCTGGACGGAGACAATGAGCAGTTCTTC

V gene: TRBV28
D gene: .
J gene: TRBJ2-7
clone size: many
CDR3 protein: CASSPRDLRYRQYF
CDR3 DNA: TGTGCCAGCAGTCCTCGGGACCTCAGATATCGGCAGTACTTC